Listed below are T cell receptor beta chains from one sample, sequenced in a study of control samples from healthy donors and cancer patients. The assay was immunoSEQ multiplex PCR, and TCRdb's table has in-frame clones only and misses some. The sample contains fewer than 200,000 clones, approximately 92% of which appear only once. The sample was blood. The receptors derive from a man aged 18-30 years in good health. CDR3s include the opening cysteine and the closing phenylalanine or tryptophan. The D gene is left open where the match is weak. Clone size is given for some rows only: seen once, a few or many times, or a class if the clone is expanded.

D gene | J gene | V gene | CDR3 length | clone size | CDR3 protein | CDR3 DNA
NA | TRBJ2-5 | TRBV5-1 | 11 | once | CASSLVQTQYF | TGCGCCAGCAGTCTTGTACAGACCCAGTACTTC
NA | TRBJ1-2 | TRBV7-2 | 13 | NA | CASSLGRGDGYTF | TGTGCCAGCAGCTTAGGCAGGGGAGATGGCTACACCTTC
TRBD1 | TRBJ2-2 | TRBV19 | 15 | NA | CASSTGGANTGELFF | TGTGCCAGTAGTACAGGGGGCGCGAACACCGGGGAGCTGTTTTTT
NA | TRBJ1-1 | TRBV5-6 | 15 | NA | CASSLGGGLKAEAFF | TGTGCCAGCAGCTTGGGTGGCGGGCTAAAGGCTGAAGCTTTCTTT
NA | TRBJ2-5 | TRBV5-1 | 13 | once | CASTRARGETQYF | TGCGCCAGCACCCGGGCCAGGGGAGAGACCCAGTACTTC
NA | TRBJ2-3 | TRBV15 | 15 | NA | CATSAPGSSTDTQYF | TGTGCCACCTCAGCACCGGGATCTAGCACAGATACGCAGTATTTT
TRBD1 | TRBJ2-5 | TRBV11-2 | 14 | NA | CASSLVDREGAQYF | TGTGCCAGCAGCTTAGTGGACAGGGAAGGGGCCCAGTACTTC
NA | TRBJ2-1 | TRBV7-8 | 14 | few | CASSLNTAYNEQFF | TGTGCCAGCAGCTTAAACACAGCTTACAATGAGCAGTTCTTC
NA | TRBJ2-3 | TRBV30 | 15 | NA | CAWSLGGEGTDTQYF | TGTGCCTGGAGCCTCGGGGGTGAGGGCACAGATACGCAGTATTTT
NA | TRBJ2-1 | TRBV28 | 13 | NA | CASSYTGGDEQFF | TGTGCCAGCAGTTACACGGGGGGCGATGAGCAGTTCTTC
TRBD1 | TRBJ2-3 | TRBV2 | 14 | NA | CASRDRTSTDTQYF | TGTGCCAGCAGGGACAGGACCTCCACAGATACGCAGTATTTT
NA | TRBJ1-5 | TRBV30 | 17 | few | CAWSGNSGSFTNQPQHF | TGTGCCTGGAGTGGCAACTCCGGGAGTTTCACAAATCAGCCCCAGCATTTT
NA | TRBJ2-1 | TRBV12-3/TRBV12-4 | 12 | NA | CASSFRGWEQFF | TGTGCCAGCAGTTTCCGAGGGTGGGAGCAGTTCTTC
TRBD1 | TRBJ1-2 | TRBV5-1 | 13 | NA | CASSLDRGGGYTF | TGCGCCAGCAGCTTAGACAGGGGAGGTGGCTACACCTTC
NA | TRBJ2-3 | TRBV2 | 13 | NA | CASNFASTDTQYF | TGTGCCAGCAACTTTGCTAGCACAGATACGCAGTATTTT
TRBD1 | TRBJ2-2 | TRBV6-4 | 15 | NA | CASSVGTGNTGELFF | TGTGCCAGCAGTGTGGGGACAGGGAACACCGGGGAGCTGTTTTTT
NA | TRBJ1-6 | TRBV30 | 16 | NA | CAWSSGLSSYNSPLHF | TGTGCCTGGAGCTCGGGACTCAGCTCCTATAATTCACCCCTCCACTTT
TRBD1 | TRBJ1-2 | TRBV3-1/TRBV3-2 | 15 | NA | CASSQGGRGPESYTF | TGTGCCAGCAGCCAAGGTGGCAGGGGGCCCGAGAGCTACACCTTC
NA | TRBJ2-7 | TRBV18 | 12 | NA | CASRAQGYEQYF | TGTGCCAGCCGGGCACAGGGCTACGAGCAGTACTTC
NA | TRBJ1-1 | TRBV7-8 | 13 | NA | CASSETMNTEAFF | TGTGCCAGCAGCGAGACCATGAACACTGAAGCTTTCTTT
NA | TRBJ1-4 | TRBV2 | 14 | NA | CASRRGGLNEKLFF | TGTGCCAGCCGTCGAGGAGGTCTTAATGAAAAACTGTTTTTT
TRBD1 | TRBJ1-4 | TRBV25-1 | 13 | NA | CASSPRGNEKLFF | TGTGCCAGCAGCCCCAGGGGGAATGAAAAACTGTTTTTT
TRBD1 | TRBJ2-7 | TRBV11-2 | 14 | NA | CASSSGQVAYEQYF | TGTGCCAGCAGTTCGGGACAGGTGGCCTACGAGCAGTACTTC
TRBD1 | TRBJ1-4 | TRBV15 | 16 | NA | CATSLHEGASREKLFF | TGTGCCACCAGTCTTCACGAGGGGGCGAGTCGTGAAAAACTGTTTTTT
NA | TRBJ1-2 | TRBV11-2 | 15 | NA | CASSLGRRGTEGYTF | TGTGCCAGCAGCTTAGGAAGAAGGGGGACGGAAGGCTACACCTTC
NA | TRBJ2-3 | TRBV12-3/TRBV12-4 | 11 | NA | CASRGTDTQYF | TGTGCCAGCAGGGGCACAGATACGCAGTATTTT
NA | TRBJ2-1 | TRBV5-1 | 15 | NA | CASSGTRGSYNEQFF | TGCGCCAGCAGCGGAACTAGAGGGTCCTACAATGAGCAGTTCTTC
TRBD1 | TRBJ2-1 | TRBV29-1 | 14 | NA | CSVPRTGAYNEQFF | TGCAGCGTCCCCCGGACAGGGGCCTACAATGAGCAGTTCTTC
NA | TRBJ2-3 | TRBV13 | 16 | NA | CASSLDGGAAADTQYF | TGTGCCAGCAGCTTAGATGGCGGGGCGGCGGCAGATACGCAGTATTTT
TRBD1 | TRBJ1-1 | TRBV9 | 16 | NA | CASSTGDREVNTEAFF | TGTGCCAGCAGCACAGGGGACAGGGAAGTGAACACTGAAGCTTTCTTT
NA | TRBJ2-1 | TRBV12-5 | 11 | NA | CASGFHNEQFF | TGTGCTAGTGGTTTTCACAATGAGCAGTTCTTC
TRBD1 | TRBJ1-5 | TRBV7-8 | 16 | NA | CASSLDGRGLDQPQHF | TGTGCCAGCAGCTTAGACGGCAGGGGGCTTGATCAGCCCCAGCATTTT
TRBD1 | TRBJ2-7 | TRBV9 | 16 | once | CASSELLTGSLSEQYF | TGTGCCAGCAGCGAGCTCTTGACAGGGAGTTTGTCCGAGCAGTACTTC
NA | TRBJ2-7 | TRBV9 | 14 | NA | CASSVDPSSYEQYF | TGTGCCAGCAGCGTAGATCCTAGCTCCTACGAGCAGTACTTC
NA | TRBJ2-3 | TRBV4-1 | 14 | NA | CASSQVARMDTQYF | TGCGCCAGCAGCCAAGTTGCGCGGATGGATACGCAGTATTTT
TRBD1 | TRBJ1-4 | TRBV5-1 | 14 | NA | CASSSQGIGEKLFF | TGCGCCAGCAGCTCACAGGGGATCGGGGAAAAACTGTTTTTT
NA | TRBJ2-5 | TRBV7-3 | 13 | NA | CASSLTGEETQYF | TGTGCCAGCAGCTTAACTGGAGAAGAGACCCAGTACTTC
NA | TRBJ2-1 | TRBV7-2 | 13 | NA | CASRPLAGYEQFF | TGTGCCAGCAGACCTCTTGCGGGGTATGAGCAGTTCTTC
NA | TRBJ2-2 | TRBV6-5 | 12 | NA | CASRGVTGELFF | TGTGCCAGCAGGGGAGTCACCGGGGAGCTGTTTTTT
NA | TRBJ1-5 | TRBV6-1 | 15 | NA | CASSEGIWGRQPQHF | TGTGCCAGCAGTGAAGGGATTTGGGGGCGTCAGCCCCAGCATTTT
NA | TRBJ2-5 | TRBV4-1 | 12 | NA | CASSQDRETQYF | TGCGCCAGCAGCCAAGACAGGGAGACCCAGTACTTC